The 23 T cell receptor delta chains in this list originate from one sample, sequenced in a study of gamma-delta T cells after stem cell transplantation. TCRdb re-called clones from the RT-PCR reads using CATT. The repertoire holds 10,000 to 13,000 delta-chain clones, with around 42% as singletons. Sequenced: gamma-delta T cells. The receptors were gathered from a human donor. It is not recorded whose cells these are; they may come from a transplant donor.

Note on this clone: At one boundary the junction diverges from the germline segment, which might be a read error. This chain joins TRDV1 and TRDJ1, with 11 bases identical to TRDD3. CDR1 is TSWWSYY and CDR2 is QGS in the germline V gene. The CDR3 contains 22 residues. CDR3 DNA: TGTGCTATTGGGGAAATCGGACACGAGGGGATCTGGGGGATACATTACGCCGATAAACTCATCTTT. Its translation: CAIGEIGHEGIWGIHYADKLIF.

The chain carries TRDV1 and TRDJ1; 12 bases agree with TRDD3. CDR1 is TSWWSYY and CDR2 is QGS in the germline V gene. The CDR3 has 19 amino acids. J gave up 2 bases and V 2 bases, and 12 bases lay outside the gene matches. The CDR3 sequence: CALGEVSAGGYAGTDKLIF. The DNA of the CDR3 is TGTGCTCTTGGGGAAGTCTCCGCTGGGGGATACGCGGGGACCGATAAACTCATCTTT.

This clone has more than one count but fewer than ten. The CDR3 DNA follows: TGTGCCTGTGACACCCCGACGAGGCTGGGGGAGGGGCACACCGATAAACTCATCTTT. Translated, it gives CACDTPTRLGEGHTDKLIF. The chain has TRDV2 and TRDJ1, with 8 bases identical to TRDD3. Per germline, CDR1 GEAIGNYY and CDR2 EKD. The CDR3 totals 19 residues. V shed 0 bases and J 0 bases; nucleotides not matched to a gene: 14.

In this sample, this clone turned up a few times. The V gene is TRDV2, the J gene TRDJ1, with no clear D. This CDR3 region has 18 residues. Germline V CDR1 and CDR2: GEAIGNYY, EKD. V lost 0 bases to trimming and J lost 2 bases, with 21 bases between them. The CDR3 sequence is CACDTGCGRPVGTDKLIF. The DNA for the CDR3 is TGTGCCTGTGACACCGGTTGTGGGAGACCTGTCGGAACCGATAAACTCATCTTT.

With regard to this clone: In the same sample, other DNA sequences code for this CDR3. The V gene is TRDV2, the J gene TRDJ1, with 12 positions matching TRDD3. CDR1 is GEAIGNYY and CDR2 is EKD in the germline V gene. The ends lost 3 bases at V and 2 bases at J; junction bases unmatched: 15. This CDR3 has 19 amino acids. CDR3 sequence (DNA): TGTGCCTGTGACTCTAAAAGGTACTGGGGGATACTGGAGACCGATAAACTCATCTTT. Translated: CACDSKRYWGILETDKLIF.

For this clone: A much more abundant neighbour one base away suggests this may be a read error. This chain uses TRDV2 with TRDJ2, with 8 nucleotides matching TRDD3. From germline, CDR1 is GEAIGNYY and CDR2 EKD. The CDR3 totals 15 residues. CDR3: CACRLGDTQTTQLFF. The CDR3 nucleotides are TGTGCCTGTAGGCTGGGGGACACCCAGACAACACAACTCTTCTTT.

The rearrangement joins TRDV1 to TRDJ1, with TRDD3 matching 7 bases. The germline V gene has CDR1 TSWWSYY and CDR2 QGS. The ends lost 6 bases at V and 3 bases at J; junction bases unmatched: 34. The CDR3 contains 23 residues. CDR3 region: CALGPCRGNCRRSGGPPSDKLIF. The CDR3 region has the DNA TGTGCTCTTGGTCCTTGCAGAGGGAACTGCAGACGGTCTGGGGGCCCCCCTTCCGATAAACTCATCTTT.

This CDR3 reads CALGVPHLIKGGDKLIF. The CDR3 DNA sequence: TGTGCTCTTGGAGTGCCTCATCTAATAAAGGGGGGCGATAAACTCATCTTT. This sequence joins TRDV1 and TRDJ1; the D gene is possibly TRDD3 (5 bases). This CDR3 contains 17 residues. V was trimmed by 6 bases and J by 4 bases, leaving 24 bases between them. CDR1 and CDR2 from the germline V gene are TSWWSYY and QGS.

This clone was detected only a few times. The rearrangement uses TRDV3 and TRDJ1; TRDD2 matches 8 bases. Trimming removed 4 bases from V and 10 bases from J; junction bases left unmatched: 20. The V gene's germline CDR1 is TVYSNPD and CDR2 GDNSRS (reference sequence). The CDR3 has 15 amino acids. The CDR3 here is CASQGLPRALGRLIF. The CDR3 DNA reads TGTGCCTCCCAAGGCCTTCCTAGGGCTCTGGGAAGACTCATCTTT.

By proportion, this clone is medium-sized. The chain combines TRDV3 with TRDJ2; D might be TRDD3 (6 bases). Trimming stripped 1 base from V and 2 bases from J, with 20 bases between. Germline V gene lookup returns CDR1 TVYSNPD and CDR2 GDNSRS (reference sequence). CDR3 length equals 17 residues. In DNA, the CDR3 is TGTGCCTTTAAGGGTCGGTACTGGGATCCCTTGACAGCACAACTCTTCTTT. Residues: CAFKGRYWDPLTAQLFF.

Here the CDR3 DNA reads TGTGCTCTTCGTTTATACTGGGGGATACCTTACACCGATAAACTCATCTTT. It specifies CALRLYWGIPYTDKLIF. The V and J genes are TRDV1 and TRDJ1; 12 bases are a match to TRDD3. CDR1 and CDR2 from the germline V gene are TSWWSYY and QGS. The length of the CDR3 is 17 residues. V was clipped by 8 bases and J by 0 bases; unmatched bases: 10.

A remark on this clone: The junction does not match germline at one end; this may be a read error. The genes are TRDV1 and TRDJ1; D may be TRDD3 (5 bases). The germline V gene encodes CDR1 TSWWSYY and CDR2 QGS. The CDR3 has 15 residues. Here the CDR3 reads CALGELPPRTDKLIF. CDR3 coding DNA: TGTGCCCTTGGGGAACTCCCCCCACGGACCGATAAACTCATCTTT.

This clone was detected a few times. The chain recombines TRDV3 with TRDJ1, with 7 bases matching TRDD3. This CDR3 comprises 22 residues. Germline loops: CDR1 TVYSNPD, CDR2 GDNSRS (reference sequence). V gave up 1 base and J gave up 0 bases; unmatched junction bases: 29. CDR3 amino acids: CAFIPVFGTGANKSLYTDKLIF. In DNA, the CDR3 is TGTGCCTTTATCCCCGTATTCGGCACTGGGGCCAATAAGTCCCTATACACCGATAAACTCATCTTT.

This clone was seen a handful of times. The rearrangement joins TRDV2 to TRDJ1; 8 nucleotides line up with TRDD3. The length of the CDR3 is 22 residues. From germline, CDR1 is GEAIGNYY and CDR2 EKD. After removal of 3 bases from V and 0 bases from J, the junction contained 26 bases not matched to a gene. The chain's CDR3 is CACDPTSNEGYGDGGYTDKLIF. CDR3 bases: TGTGCCTGTGACCCAACTTCCAACGAGGGATACGGGGATGGAGGATACACCGATAAACTCATCTTT.

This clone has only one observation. The CDR3 DNA sequence: TGTGCCTGTGACCTACTGGGGGACGCTTTGACATCCCAACTCTTCTTT. Protein product: CACDLLGDALTSQLFF. The rearrangement uses TRDV2 and TRDJ2; TRDD3 agrees at 9 bases. The CDR3 extends over 16 amino acids. Germline trimming cut 3 bases from V and 11 bases from J; bases unmatched to any gene: 15. CDR1 and CDR2 from the germline V gene are GEAIGNYY and EKD.

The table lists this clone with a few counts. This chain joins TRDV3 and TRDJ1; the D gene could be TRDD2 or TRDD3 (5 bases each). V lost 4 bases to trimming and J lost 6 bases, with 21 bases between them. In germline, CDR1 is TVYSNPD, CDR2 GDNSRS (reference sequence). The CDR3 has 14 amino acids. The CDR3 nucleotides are TGTGCCTCCCTACGCGGGGGCCCCCTCAATAAACTCATCTTT. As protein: CASLRGGPLNKLIF. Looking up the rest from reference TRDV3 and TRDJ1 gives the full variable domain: CDKVTQSSPDQTVASGSEVVLLCTYDTVYSNPDLFWYRIRPDYSFQFVFYGDNSRSEGADFTQGRFSVKHILTQKAFHLVISPVRTEDSATYYCASLRGGPLNKLIFGKGTRVTVEP.

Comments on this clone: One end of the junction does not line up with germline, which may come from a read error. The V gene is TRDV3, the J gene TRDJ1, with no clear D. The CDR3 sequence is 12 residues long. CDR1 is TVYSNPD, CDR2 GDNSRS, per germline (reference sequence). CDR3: CAFIFYTDNLIF. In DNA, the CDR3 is TGTGCCTTTATTTTCTACACCGATAACCTCATCTTT. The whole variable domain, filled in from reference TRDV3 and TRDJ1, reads CDKVTQSSPDQTVASGSEVVLLCTYDTVYSNPDLFWYRIRPDYSFQFVFYGDNSRSEGADFTQGRFSVKHILTQKAFHLVISPVRTEDSATYYCAFIFYTDNLIFGKGTRVTVEP.

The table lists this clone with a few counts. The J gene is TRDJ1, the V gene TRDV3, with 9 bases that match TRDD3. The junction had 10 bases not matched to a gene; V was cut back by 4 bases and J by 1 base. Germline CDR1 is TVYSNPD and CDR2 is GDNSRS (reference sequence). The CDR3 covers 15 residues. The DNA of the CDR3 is TGTGCCTGTGGGAACTGGGGGAGACGCACCGATAAACTCATCTTT. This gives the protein CACGNWGRRTDKLIF.

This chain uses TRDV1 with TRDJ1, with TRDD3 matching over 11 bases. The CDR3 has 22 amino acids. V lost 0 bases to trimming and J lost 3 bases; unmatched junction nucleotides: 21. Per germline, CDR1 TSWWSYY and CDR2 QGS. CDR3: CALGELGHEGIWGIHYADKLIF. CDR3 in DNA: TGTGCTCTTGGGGAACTCGGACACGAGGGGATCTGGGGGATACATTACGCCGATAAACTCATCTTT.

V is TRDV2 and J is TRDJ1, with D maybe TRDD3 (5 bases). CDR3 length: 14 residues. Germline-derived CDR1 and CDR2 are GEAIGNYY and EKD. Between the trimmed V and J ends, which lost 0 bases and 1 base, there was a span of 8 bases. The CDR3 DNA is TGTGCCTGTGACACCGGGGAAAGCACCGATAAACTCATCTTT. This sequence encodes CACDTGESTDKLIF.

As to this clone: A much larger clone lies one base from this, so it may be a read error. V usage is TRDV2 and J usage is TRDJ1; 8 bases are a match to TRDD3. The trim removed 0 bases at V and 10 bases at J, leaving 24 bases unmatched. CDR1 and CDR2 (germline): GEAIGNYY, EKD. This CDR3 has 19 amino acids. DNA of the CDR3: TGTGCCTGTGACACCGAGGGGAGGCCCCATACTGTGGGATACGGAGGACTCATCTTT. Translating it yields CACDTEGRPHTVGYGGLIF.

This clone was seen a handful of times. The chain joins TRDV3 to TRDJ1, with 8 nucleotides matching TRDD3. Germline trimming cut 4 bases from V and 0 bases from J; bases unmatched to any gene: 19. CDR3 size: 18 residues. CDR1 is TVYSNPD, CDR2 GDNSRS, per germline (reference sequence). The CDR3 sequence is CASGSWLGDLPYTDKLIF. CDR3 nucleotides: TGTGCCTCCGGTTCCTGGCTGGGGGACCTCCCGTACACCGATAAACTCATCTTT.

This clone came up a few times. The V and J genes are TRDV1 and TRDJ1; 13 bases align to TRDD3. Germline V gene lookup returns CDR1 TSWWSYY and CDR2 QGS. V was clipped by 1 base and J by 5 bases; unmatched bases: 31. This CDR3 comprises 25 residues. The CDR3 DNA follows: TGTGCTCTTGGGGAACGTTCCCAAAAAGGGACGAACTGGGGGATACGTGTCTGTTGCAGGGATAAACTCATCTTT. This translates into CALGERSQKGTNWGIRVCCRDKLIF.